Presented here are 22 T cell receptor beta chains from one specimen sequenced in a study of T cell clones after liver transplantation. Profiling relied on immunoSEQ multiplex PCR, and the TCRdb table lists in-frame clones only, not all of them. This sample yields tens of thousands of clones, of which about four fifths are seen a single time; roughly a third belongs to the top ten. Source: CD8+ T cells from blood, taken more than 53 months after liver transplant. The receptors derive from a human patient who received a liver transplant. Some T cells may possibly be graft donor cells.

This chain connects TRBV5-4 to TRBJ2-2; D gene unclear. Trimming removed 0 bases at V and 1 base at J, with 4 bases between. Per germline, CDR1 SGHNT and CDR2 YYREEE (reference sequence). The CDR3 covers 14 residues. In DNA, the CDR3 is TGTGCCAGCAGCTTGGGGGGGAACACCGGGGAGCTGTTTTTT. Its protein is CASSLGGNTGELFF.

In its sample, this clone was seen once. This chain connects TRBV28 to TRBJ1-5; no reliable D call. Germline values: CDR1 MDHEN, CDR2 SYDVKM. V lost 4 bases to trimming and J lost 0 bases, with 7 bases between them. CDR3 length: 14 amino acids. CDR3 loop: CASSSDYSNQPQHF. Here the CDR3 DNA reads TGTGCCAGCAGTTCGGATTATAGCAATCAGCCCCAGCATTTT. The full variable domain, in which reference TRBV28 and TRBJ1-5 provide the parts outside the CDR3, is DVKVTQSSRYLVKRTGEKVFLECVQDMDHENMFWYRQDPGLGLRLIYFSYDVKMKEKGDIPEGYSVSREKKERFSLILESASTNQTSMYLCASSSDYSNQPQHFGDGTRLSIL.

This sequence joins TRBV4-2 and TRBJ1-3; 9 bases are a match to TRBD1. CDR3 length: 18 amino acids. Germline loops: CDR1 LGHNA, CDR2 YNFKEQ. With V trimmed by 2 bases and J by 0 bases, 8 bases remained unmatched. CDR3 in DNA: TGTGCCAGCAGCCAAATCGGGGGACAGGGCCACTCTGGAAACACCATATATTTT. Its translation is CASSQIGGQGHSGNTIYF.

The V call is TRBV27, the J call TRBJ1-1, with D unresolved. Germline CDR1 reads MNHEY; CDR2 reads SMNVEV (reference sequence). Trimming stripped 5 bases from V and 9 bases from J, with 13 bases between. CDR3 length: 12 residues. CDR3 DNA: TGTGCCAGCAGTGAACTAGACAAGAAAGCTTTCTTT. This sequence encodes CASSELDKKAFF.

The chain couples TRBV14 to TRBJ2-7, with 11 positions matching TRBD2. The CDR3 sequence is 14 residues long. Germline V gives CDR1 SGHDN, CDR2 FVKESK. V lost 3 bases, J lost 7 bases, and 5 bases stayed unmatched. DNA for the CDR3: TGTGCCAGCAGCCAGACTAGCGGGGCAGGGGAGCAGTACTTC. Translation: CASSQTSGAGEQYF.

DNA for the CDR3: TGTGCCAGCAGCTTAGAGAAGGGACTAGCGGGGGGTGCAGATACGCAGTATTTT. Protein: CASSLEKGLAGGADTQYF. The chain has TRBV7-9 and TRBJ2-3; the match to TRBD2 covers 15 bases. In germline, CDR1 is SEHNR, CDR2 FQNEAQ (reference sequence). This CDR3 has 18 amino acids. With 1 base clipped from V and 4 bases from J, the junction kept 6 bases outside the gene matches.

The chain joins TRBV7-9 to TRBJ1-1, with unresolved D. The germline gives CDR1 SEHNR, CDR2 FQNEAQ (reference sequence). The CDR3 runs 13 residues. Between the trimmed V and J ends, which lost 5 bases and 0 bases, there was a span of 7 bases. CDR3 nucleotide sequence: TGTGCCAGCAGCCCCGGTCTGAACACTGAAGCTTTCTTT. Translation gives CASSPGLNTEAFF.

The V and J genes are TRBV9 and TRBJ2-1; 11 bases match TRBD2. The trim removed 4 bases at V and 5 bases at J, leaving 5 bases unmatched. CDR1 and CDR2 from the germline V gene are SGDLS and YYNGEE. The CDR3 runs to 15 residues. In DNA, the CDR3 is TGTGCCAGCAGCAACACGGGACTAGCGGACAATGAGCAGTTCTTC. Amino acids: CASSNTGLADNEQFF.

The chain uses TRBV4-2 and TRBJ1-4; 9 bases align to TRBD1. V shed 4 bases, J shed 5 bases, and the junction held 5 bases outside the gene matches. The CDR3 runs to 15 residues. CDR1 and CDR2 from the germline V gene are LGHNA and YNFKEQ. CDR3 residues: CASSPYGTGNEKLFF. As DNA, the CDR3 is TGTGCCAGCAGCCCTTACGGGACAGGGAATGAAAAACTGTTTTTT.

V usage is TRBV5-4 and J usage is TRBJ1-6; 10 bases align to TRBD1. CDR3 length: 16 residues. CDR1 and CDR2 from the germline V gene are SGHNT and YYREEE (reference sequence). V dropped 4 bases and J dropped 10; count of bases not matched to a gene: 11. The CDR3 sequence: CASSQGGQGTWSPLHF. In nucleotides, the CDR3 is TGTGCCAGCAGCCAAGGGGGACAGGGGACTTGGTCACCCCTCCACTTT.

V and J are TRBV27 and TRBJ1-1; TRBD1 is a possible D gene (6 bases). The CDR3 length is 14 residues. Between the trimmed V and J ends, which lost 8 bases and 4 bases, there was a span of 17 bases. Germline CDR1 reads MNHEY; CDR2 reads SMNVEV (reference sequence). CDR3 amino acids: CASRDGQLGTEAFF. CDR3 bases: TGTGCCAGCCGAGACGGACAGCTCGGCACTGAAGCTTTCTTT.

The chain recombines TRBV25-1 with TRBJ1-2; 12 bases map to TRBD1. The germline gives CDR1 MGHDK, CDR2 SYGVNS. With V trimmed by 3 bases and J by 8 bases, 13 bases remained unmatched. The CDR3 loop spans 17 amino acids. DNA for the CDR3: TGTGCCAGCAGTGATGGGGACAGGGGGCTTAAATTCGCAGGCTACACCTTC. Amino acid sequence: CASSDGDRGLKFAGYTF.

The chain carries TRBV27 and TRBJ1-5, with D possibly matching TRBD1 (6 bases). Between the trimmed V and J ends, which lost 4 bases and 3 bases, there was a span of 16 bases. Germline V gene lookup returns CDR1 MNHEY and CDR2 SMNVEV (reference sequence). This CDR3 has 16 residues. Here the CDR3 reads CASSSLLGGANQPQHF. The CDR3 nucleotides read TGTGCCAGCAGTTCCCTCCTGGGGGGGGCCAATCAGCCCCAGCATTTT.

This rearrangement joins TRBV5-5 to TRBJ2-1; the D is unclear. The CDR3 totals 14 residues. CDR1 and CDR2 from the germline V gene are SGHKS and YYEKEE (reference sequence). V lost 1 base and J lost 5, with 10 bases in between. CDR3 DNA sequence: TGTGCCAGCAGCTTGTGGTGGGCAGACAATGAGCAGTTCTTC. Translating gives CASSLWWADNEQFF.

V usage is TRBV2 and J usage is TRBJ2-7; perhaps TRBD1 as D (5 bases). Trimming took off 3 bases at V and 2 bases at J, with 8 bases between the two ends. Germline CDR1 reads SNHLY; CDR2 reads FYNNEI. CDR3 length equals 13 residues. CDR3 nucleotide sequence: TGTGCCAGCAGTGACAGGGTCACCTACGAGCAGTACTTC. Translating it yields CASSDRVTYEQYF.

The CDR3 DNA follows: TGTGCCAGCAGCTTAGGCCGAATGGACACCTCTGACGAGCAGTACTTC. It specifies CASSLGRMDTSDEQYF. The chain employs TRBV11-1 and TRBJ2-7; possible D gene TRBD1, 5 bases. The V end lost 1 base, the J end lost 5 bases, and 18 bases lay between the germline ends. CDR3 length equals 16 residues. CDR1 is SGHAT and CDR2 is FQDESV in the germline V gene (reference sequence).

This chain joins TRBV6-4 and TRBJ2-7; 7 nucleotides match TRBD1. Germline V lookup: CDR1 MRHNA, CDR2 SNTAGT. CDR3 length equals 14 residues. Germline trimming cut 0 bases from V and 3 bases from J; bases unmatched to any gene: 2. CDR3 region: CASSDSPGGYEQYF. In DNA form, the CDR3 reads TGTGCCAGCAGTGACTCTCCAGGGGGCTACGAGCAGTACTTC.

CDR3 DNA: TGTGCCAGTAGTATGGGACCAGCAACATACTCTGGAAACACCATATATTTT. Protein product: CASSMGPATYSGNTIYF. This chain connects TRBV19 to TRBJ1-3; tentative D call: TRBD1 (5 bases). The CDR3 runs to 17 residues. Germline CDR1 and CDR2: LNHDA and SQIVND (reference sequence). V was shortened by 3 bases and J by 0 bases, with 15 bases between the two germline ends.

The chain combines TRBV4-1 with TRBJ1-1, with D unclear. The germline V gene has CDR1 MGHRA and CDR2 YSYEKL. V lost 0 bases, J lost 1 base, and 21 bases lay in between. The CDR3 contains 19 residues. The CDR3: CASSQDIFSLGSRNTEAFF. The CDR3 nucleotides read TGCGCCAGCAGCCAAGATATATTTTCGTTAGGCAGTCGGAACACTGAAGCTTTCTTT.

The chain joins TRBV30 to TRBJ1-6; no clear D gene. The length of the CDR3 is 15 residues. Germline V lookup: CDR1 GTSNPN, CDR2 SVGIG (reference sequence). Trimming stripped 5 bases from V and 0 bases from J, with 11 bases between. The CDR3 nucleotides read TGTGCCTGGGGTTACGAAAGCTCCTATAATTCACCCCTCCACTTT. Amino acids: CAWGYESSYNSPLHF.

In this sample, this clone turned up a few times. This sequence joins TRBV29-1 and TRBJ1-5; D remains ambiguous. Germline-derived CDR1 and CDR2 are SQVTM and ANQGSEA. V was shortened by 5 bases and J by 1 base, with 15 bases between the two germline ends. The CDR3 loop spans 15 amino acids. The CDR3, as DNA: TGCAGCGTTATGGACCCTCATGGAAGCAATCAGCCCCAGCATTTT. Amino acids: CSVMDPHGSNQPQHF.

A word on this clone: This sample also contains other DNA sequences that code for the same CDR3. The rearrangement uses TRBV6-1 and TRBJ2-7, with D uncertain. The germline V gene encodes CDR1 MNHNS and CDR2 SASEGT. The V end was cut by 4 bases, the J end by 5 bases, with 6 bases between. The CDR3 consists of 11 residues. The CDR3 is CASSVGNEQYF. CDR3 DNA sequence: TGTGCCAGCAGTGTCGGTAACGAGCAGTACTTC.